Listed below are T cell receptor beta chains from one sample, sequenced in a study of blood T cell repertoires in COVID-19. The protocol was immunoSEQ multiplex PCR, while the TCRdb copy is restricted to in-frame clones and leaves out a portion. The top ten hold over 12% of the sample, which has some 230,000 clones, approximately 82% seen once. Input material: PBMCs or T cells enriched from blood (not recorded which). The receptors here all came from a man aged 35-49 years who had recovered from COVID-19. Each CDR3 is given with its conserved first and last residue. D genes are given only for firm matches.

d_call j_call v_call cdr3_aa
TRBD1 TRBJ1-4 TRBV18 CASSPRGQGAPIVF
. TRBJ1-1 TRBV4-2 CASSHVQGSTEAFF
TRBD2 TRBJ2-1 TRBV2 CASERESYNEQFF
. TRBJ1-2 TRBV7-8 CASSLMGVGQSYGYTF
TRBD2 TRBJ2-3 TRBV7-9 CASSSRTSADTQYF
. TRBJ1-2 TRBV5-1 CASSLAGEIGYTF
TRBD2 TRBJ2-5 TRBV29-1 CSGSSGGETQYF
TRBD1 TRBJ1-2 TRBV6-2/TRBV6-3 CASIPGTGRGYTF
. TRBJ1-5 TRBV27 CASSLHTGNQPQHF
. TRBJ2-7 TRBV4-1 CASSPPRGRYEQYF
TRBD1 TRBJ1-4 TRBV6-4 CASSSHPSSTGGNEKLFF
. TRBJ2-5 TRBV30 CAWSSGEETQYF
. TRBJ2-7 TRBV21-1 CASSKDRGLYEQYF
. TRBJ2-5 TRBV7-9 CASSSMWDPGAETQYF
. TRBJ2-2 TRBV9 CASSVRQNTGELFF
TRBD2 TRBJ2-2 TRBV10-3 CAISQRGGNTGELFF
. TRBJ1-6 TRBV9 CASSVDRESPLHF
. TRBJ2-5 TRBV30 CAWSIRVRETQYF
TRBD2 TRBJ2-1 TRBV24-1 CATSESPGLAGGAYNEQFF
TRBD1 TRBJ2-7 TRBV3-1/TRBV3-2 CASSPGTGKIYEQYF
TRBD1 TRBJ1-1 TRBV4-2 CASSLYRGREAFF
TRBD1 TRBJ1-5 TRBV7-3 CASSPTGGQPQHF
. TRBJ1-2 TRBV12-3/TRBV12-4 CASSADSNYGYTF
TRBD1 TRBJ1-1 TRBV28 CASNPPPSAPDYRGSAFF
. TRBJ2-5 TRBV5-1 CASSYSDGSSETQYF
TRBD1 TRBJ1-4 TRBV3-1/TRBV3-2 CASSRDSFNEKLFF
TRBD1 TRBJ2-1 TRBV30 CAWDFGTAYNEQFF
TRBD1 TRBJ1-2 TRBV2 CASSKGQGGDYGYTF
TRBD1 TRBJ1-6 TRBV14 CASSQSTGGSPLHF
TRBD1 TRBJ2-3 TRBV7-2 CASSRGQGASTDTQYF
. TRBJ2-5 TRBV29-1 CSVLRGMETQYF
TRBD1 TRBJ2-7 TRBV18 CASSLIGTGDEQYF